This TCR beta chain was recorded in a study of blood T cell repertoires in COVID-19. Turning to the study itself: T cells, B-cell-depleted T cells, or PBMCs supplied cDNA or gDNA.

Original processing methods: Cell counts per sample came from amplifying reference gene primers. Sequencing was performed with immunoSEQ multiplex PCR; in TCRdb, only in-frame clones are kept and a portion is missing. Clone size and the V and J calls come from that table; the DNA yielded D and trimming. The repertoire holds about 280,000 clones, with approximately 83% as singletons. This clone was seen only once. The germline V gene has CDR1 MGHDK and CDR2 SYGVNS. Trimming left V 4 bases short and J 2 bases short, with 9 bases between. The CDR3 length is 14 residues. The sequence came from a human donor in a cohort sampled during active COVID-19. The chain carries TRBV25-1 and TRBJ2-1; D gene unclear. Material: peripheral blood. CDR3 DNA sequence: TGTGCCAGCAGTGCTTTTAATACCTACAATGAGCAGTTCTTC. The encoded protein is CASSAFNTYNEQFF.